Reported below is one T cell receptor (beta chain). Its antigen is as yet unknown. This sample is part of a study of T cell responses to AZD1222 COVID-19 vaccine. Overall study results and limits: Reports indicate that nearly half of spike-specific TCRs are directed at unmutated variant regions. The sample set comprised mostly white British donors with more females, and clonal diversity was possibly underestimated. At study baseline, merely about 6 AZD1222 recipients were seropositive. Across the whole spike, CD4 TCRs peaked at regions 160-218 and 743-854.

The CDR3 covers 14 residues. V was pared by 6 bases and J by 1 base, with 12 bases between. CDR1 and CDR2 from the germline V gene are MNHEY and SVGAGI. Some clones are missing from TCRdb's copy, which holds only in-frame ones; the method was immunoSEQ multiplex PCR. The data contain about 140,000 clones, more than 80% of them singletons. V and J are TRBV6-5 and TRBJ1-1; D is unclear. The clonotype originates from an adult in good health. The specimen comprised peripheral blood, sampled on day 0 of AZD1222 vaccination. CDR3 in amino acids: CASRSWTANTEAFF. CDR3 in DNA: TGTGCCAGCAGATCCTGGACGGCGAACACTGAAGCTTTCTTT.